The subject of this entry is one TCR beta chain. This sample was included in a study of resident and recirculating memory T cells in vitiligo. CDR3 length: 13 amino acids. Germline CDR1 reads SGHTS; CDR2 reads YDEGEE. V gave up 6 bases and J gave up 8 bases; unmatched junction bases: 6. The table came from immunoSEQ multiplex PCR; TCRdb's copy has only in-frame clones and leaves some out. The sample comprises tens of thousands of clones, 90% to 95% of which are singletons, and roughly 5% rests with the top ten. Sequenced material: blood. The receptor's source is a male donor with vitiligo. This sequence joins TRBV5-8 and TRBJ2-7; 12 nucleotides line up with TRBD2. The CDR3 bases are TGTGCCAGCAACCTAGCGGGAGGGCCGCAGCAGTACTTC. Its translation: CASNLAGGPQQYF.